The 20 T cell receptor beta chains below come from one sample, sequenced in a study of response to subunit inactivated influenza vaccine. From the RT-PCR reads, TCRdb called clonotypes with MiXCR, one entry per CDR3 protein. The data show approximately 160,000 distinct CDR3 sequences, about 10% seen once. The specimen comprised CD8+ T cells sorted from PBMCs, sampled around 25 months after vaccination. Every receptor here comes from a man aged 50 to 69 who received an inactivated influenza vaccine.

J is TRBJ2-7 and V is TRBV28; D gene unclear. This CDR3 has 12 residues. Between the trimmed V and J ends, which lost 2 bases and 2 bases, there was a span of 4 bases. Per the germline V gene, CDR1 is MDHEN and CDR2 is SYDVKM. The CDR3 sequence: CASSLPAYEQYF. Written as DNA, the CDR3 is TGTGCCAGCAGTTTACCGGCCTACGAGCAGTACTTC. Filled out from reference TRBV28 and TRBJ2-7, the complete variable domain reads DVKVTQSSRYLVKRTGEKVFLECVQDMDHENMFWYRQDPGLGLRLIYFSYDVKMKEKGDIPEGYSVSREKKERFSLILESASTNQTSMYLCASSLPAYEQYFGPGTRLTVT.

The gene calls are TRBV14 and TRBJ2-7; 9 positions agree with TRBD1. The V gene end was trimmed by 4 bases and the J gene end by 0 bases; junction bases not matched to a gene: 1. CDR1 and CDR2 from the germline V gene are SGHDN and FVKESK. This CDR3 is built from 14 residues. The CDR3 DNA is TGTGCCAGCAGCCGGACAGGGGCCTCCTACGAGCAGTACTTC. This encodes CASSRTGASYEQYF.

This clonotype was counted many times. The chain uses TRBV4-3 and TRBJ2-1; 8 positions agree with TRBD2. CDR3 length: 15 amino acids. The germline CDR1 and CDR2 sequences are LGHNA and YSLEER. V shed 5 bases, J shed 4 bases, and the junction held 7 bases outside the gene matches. CDR3 sequence reads: CASSSVAGMYNEQFF. DNA of the CDR3: TGCGCCAGCAGCTCAGTAGCGGGGATGTACAATGAGCAGTTCTTC.

This clonotype was observed a few times. This chain connects TRBV12-3 or TRBV12-4 to TRBJ2-2, with 7 bases lining up with TRBD1. This CDR3 has 15 residues. The V and J ends lost 0 bases and 7 bases, in that order; junction bases with no gene match: 5. The chain's CDR3 is CASSLADRVRGELFF. CDR3 bases: TGTGCCAGCAGTTTAGCCGACAGGGTTCGCGGGGAGCTGTTTTTT.

This chain uses TRBV12-3 or TRBV12-4 with TRBJ2-7; 9 bases line up with TRBD1. This CDR3 is 19 amino acids long. The V and J ends lost 3 bases and 2 bases, in that order; junction bases with no gene match: 17. CDR3 in amino acids: CASSFAGTGRFFVPYEQYF. CDR3 nucleotide sequence: TGTGCCAGCAGTTTTGCCGGGACAGGGCGATTCTTCGTTCCCTACGAGCAGTACTTC.

This clonotype was observed a few times. This chain connects TRBV2 to TRBJ1-6; D unresolved. Per the germline V gene, CDR1 is SNHLY and CDR2 is FYNNEI. The length of the CDR3 is 12 residues. Trimming cost V 3 bases and J 11 bases, with 8 bases left between them. The DNA for the CDR3 is TGTGCCAGCAGTGATGGGAGGACACCCCTCCACTTT. This encodes CASSDGRTPLHF.

This clonotype was counted at least ten times. The chain has TRBV5-6 and TRBJ2-7; D is undetermined. The CDR3 is 14 residues long. The germline CDR1 and CDR2 sequences are SGHDT and YYEEEE. The V end lost 6 bases, the J end lost 3 bases, and 16 bases lay between the germline ends. CDR3 in DNA: TGTGCCAGCACCCTGGGTGGTGGTATCTACGAGCAGTACTTC. This translates into CASTLGGGIYEQYF.

This clonotype was counted many times. The chain joins TRBV12-3 or TRBV12-4 to TRBJ2-1, with TRBD2 matching over 11 bases. The V gene end was trimmed by 3 bases and the J gene end by 5 bases; junction bases not matched to a gene: 3. This CDR3 has 15 residues. DNA for the CDR3: TGTGCCAGCAGTTTTAGCGGGAGGGCCCACAATGAGCAGTTCTTC. Its protein is CASSFSGRAHNEQFF.

The V call is TRBV4-1, the J call TRBJ2-1; D is uncertain. V was clipped by 1 base and J by 0 bases, with 10 bases between them. This CDR3 is 16 amino acids long. Germline values: CDR1 MGHRA, CDR2 YSYEKL. The CDR3 protein is CASSQAAGPSYNEQFF. Written as DNA, the CDR3 is TGCGCCAGCAGCCAAGCCGCAGGTCCCTCCTACAATGAGCAGTTCTTC.

This clonotype was observed at least ten times. J is TRBJ2-1 and V is TRBV7-8; 11 nucleotides line up with TRBD2. CDR3 length: 15 residues. Germline CDR1 SGHVS, CDR2 FQNEAQ. With 5 bases clipped from V and 4 bases from J, the junction kept 4 bases outside the gene matches. CDR3 sequence reads: CASSPGLAEYNEQFF. The CDR3 region has the DNA TGTGCCAGCAGCCCGGGACTAGCGGAATACAATGAGCAGTTCTTC.

The chain carries TRBV7-8 and TRBJ1-1; D may be TRBD1 (5 bases). Trimming pared 0 bases from V and 4 bases from J, leaving 15 bases between. This CDR3 spans 16 amino acids. Germline V gene lookup returns CDR1 SGHVS and CDR2 FQNEAQ. The chain's CDR3 is CASSLAAGPSPTEAFF. Written as DNA, the CDR3 is TGTGCCAGCAGCTTAGCGGCAGGGCCAAGTCCCACTGAAGCTTTCTTT.

Only a few counts were recorded for this clonotype. The CDR3 DNA is TGTGCCAGCAGTCGGGACAGGGTGGAGACCCAGTACTTC. It encodes CASSRDRVETQYF. The rearrangement uses TRBV12-3 or TRBV12-4 and TRBJ2-5; 9 bases match TRBD1. CDR3 size: 13 residues. After removal of 5 bases from V and 5 bases from J, the junction contained 3 bases not matched to a gene.

This clonotype was recorded a few times. The genes are TRBV29-1 and TRBJ2-1, with 14 bases that match TRBD2. The CDR3 extends over 14 amino acids. CDR1 and CDR2 from the germline V gene are SQVTM and ANQGSEA. J gave up 8 bases and V 7 bases, and 7 bases lay outside the gene matches. The CDR3 here is CSARLAGGPYEQFF. The CDR3 DNA reads as TGCAGCGCGAGACTAGCGGGAGGGCCTTATGAGCAGTTCTTC.

In this sample, this clonotype turned up a few times. V and J are TRBV4-1 and TRBJ1-2; D gene ambiguous. Germline-derived CDR1 and CDR2 are MGHRA and YSYEKL. With 2 bases removed from V and 0 bases from J, the gap between germline ends came to 10 bases. The CDR3 is made up of 15 amino acids. CDR3 in DNA: TGCGCCAGCAGCCAATCCGTCCTTGCTAACTATGGCTACACCTTC. It is translated as CASSQSVLANYGYTF.

This clonotype has a handful of counts. The genes are TRBV20-1 and TRBJ2-7; tentative D call: TRBD1 (6 bases). The CDR3 spans 15 residues. The V end was cut by 0 bases, the J end by 4 bases, with 16 bases between. Germline-derived CDR1 and CDR2 are DFQATT and SNEGSKA (reference sequence). CDR3 DNA sequence: TGCAGTGCTAGAGATCGTCTTGGGGACACGTACGAGCAGTACTTC. Translating gives CSARDRLGDTYEQYF.

The gene calls are TRBV3-1 and TRBJ1-1; no clear D gene. This CDR3 has 13 amino acids. The ends were cut back, 4 bases at V and 3 bases at J, with 9 bases in the middle. The germline V gene has CDR1 LGHDT and CDR2 YNNKEL (reference sequence). This CDR3 reads CASSLGLYTEAFF. The CDR3, as DNA: TGTGCCAGCAGCCTTGGACTCTACACTGAAGCTTTCTTT.

This clonotype was observed a few times. The chain is built from TRBV7-6 and TRBJ2-7; D remains unclear. V was pared by 1 base and J by 10 bases, with 17 bases between. Germline V lookup: CDR1 SGHVS, CDR2 FNYEAQ. The CDR3 runs 14 residues. The CDR3 DNA reads TGTGCCAGCAGCTTAGGACATAACGACCCCGAACAGTACTTC. This codes for CASSLGHNDPEQYF.

The V call is TRBV29-1, the J call TRBJ1-2, with D perhaps matching TRBD1 (6 bases). V was trimmed by 6 bases and J by 3 bases, leaving 11 bases between them. Germline CDR1 and CDR2: SQVTM and ANQGSEA. CDR3 size: 12 residues. The CDR3 sequence is CSVGQKDYGYTF. In nucleotides, the CDR3 is TGCAGCGTAGGACAGAAGGACTATGGCTACACCTTC.

The chain links TRBV6-1 to TRBJ2-7; D gene uncertain. This CDR3 contains 14 residues. The V gene's germline CDR1 is MNHNS and CDR2 SASEGT. V lost 6 bases and J 7 bases, leaving 19 bases between the germline ends. CDR3 region: CASSWDRVPSEQYF. Written as DNA, the CDR3 is TGTGCCAGCAGCTGGGATCGGGTCCCTTCGGAGCAGTACTTC.

This clonotype came up a few times. The V and J genes are TRBV7-9 and TRBJ2-1, with 12 bases that match TRBD2. J lost 8 bases, V lost 5 bases, and 10 bases had no gene match. CDR3 length: 16 residues. The V gene's germline CDR1 is SEHNR and CDR2 FQNEAQ (reference sequence). For the CDR3, the DNA is TGTGCCAGCAGCCCTAAGACTAGCGGGAGAGCCGATGAGCAGTTCTTC. This translates into CASSPKTSGRADEQFF.